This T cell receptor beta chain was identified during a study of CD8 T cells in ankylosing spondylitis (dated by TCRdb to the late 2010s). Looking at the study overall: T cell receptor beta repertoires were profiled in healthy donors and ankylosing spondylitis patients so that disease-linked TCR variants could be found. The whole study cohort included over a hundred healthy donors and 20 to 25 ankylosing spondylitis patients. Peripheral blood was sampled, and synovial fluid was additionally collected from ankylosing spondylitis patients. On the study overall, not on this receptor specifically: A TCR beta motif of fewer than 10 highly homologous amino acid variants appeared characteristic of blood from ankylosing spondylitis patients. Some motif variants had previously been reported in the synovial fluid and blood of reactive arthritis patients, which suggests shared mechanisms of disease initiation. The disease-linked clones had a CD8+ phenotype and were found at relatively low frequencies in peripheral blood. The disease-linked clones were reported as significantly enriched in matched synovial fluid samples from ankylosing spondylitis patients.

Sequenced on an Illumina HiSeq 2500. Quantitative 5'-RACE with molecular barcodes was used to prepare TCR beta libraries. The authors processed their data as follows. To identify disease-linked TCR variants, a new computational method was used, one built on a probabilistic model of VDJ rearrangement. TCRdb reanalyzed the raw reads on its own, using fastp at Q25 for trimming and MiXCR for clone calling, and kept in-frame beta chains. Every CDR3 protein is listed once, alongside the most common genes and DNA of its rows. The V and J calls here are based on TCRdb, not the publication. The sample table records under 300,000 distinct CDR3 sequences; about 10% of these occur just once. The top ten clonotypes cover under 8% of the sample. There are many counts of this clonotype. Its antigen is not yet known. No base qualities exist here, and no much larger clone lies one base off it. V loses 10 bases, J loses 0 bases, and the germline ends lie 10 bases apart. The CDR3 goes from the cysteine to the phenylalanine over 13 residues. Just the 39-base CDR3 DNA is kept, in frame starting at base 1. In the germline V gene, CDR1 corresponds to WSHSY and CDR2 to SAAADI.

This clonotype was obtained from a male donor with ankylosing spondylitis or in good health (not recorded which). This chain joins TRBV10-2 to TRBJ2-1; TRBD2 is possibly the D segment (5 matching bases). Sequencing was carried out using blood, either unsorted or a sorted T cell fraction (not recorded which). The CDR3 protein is CATWTGSYNEQFF. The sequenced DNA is TGCGCCACCTGGACTGGCTCCTACAATGAGCAGTTCTTC.